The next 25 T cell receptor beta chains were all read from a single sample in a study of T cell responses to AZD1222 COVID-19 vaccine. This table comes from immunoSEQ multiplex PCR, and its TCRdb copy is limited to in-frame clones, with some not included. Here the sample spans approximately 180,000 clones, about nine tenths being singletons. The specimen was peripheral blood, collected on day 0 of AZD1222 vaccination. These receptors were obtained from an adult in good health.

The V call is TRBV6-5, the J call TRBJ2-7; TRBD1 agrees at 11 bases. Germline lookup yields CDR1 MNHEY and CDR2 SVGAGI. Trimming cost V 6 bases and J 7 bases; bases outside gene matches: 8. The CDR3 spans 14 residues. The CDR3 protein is CASSPRDRGKEQYF. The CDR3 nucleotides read TGTGCCAGCAGCCCCCGGGACAGGGGGAAGGAGCAGTACTTC.

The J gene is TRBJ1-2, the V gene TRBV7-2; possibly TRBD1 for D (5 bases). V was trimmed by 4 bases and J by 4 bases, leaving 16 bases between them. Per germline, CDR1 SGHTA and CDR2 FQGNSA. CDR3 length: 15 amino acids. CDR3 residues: CASSSQSSGGYGYTF. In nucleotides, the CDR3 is TGTGCCAGCAGCTCACAAAGTTCGGGGGGCTATGGCTACACCTTC.

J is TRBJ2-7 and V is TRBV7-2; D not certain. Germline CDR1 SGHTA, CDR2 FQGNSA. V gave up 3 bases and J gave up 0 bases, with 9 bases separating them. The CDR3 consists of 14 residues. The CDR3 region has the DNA TGTGCCAGCAGCTTCAGGCCGTTCTCCTACGAGCAGTACTTC. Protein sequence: CASSFRPFSYEQYF.

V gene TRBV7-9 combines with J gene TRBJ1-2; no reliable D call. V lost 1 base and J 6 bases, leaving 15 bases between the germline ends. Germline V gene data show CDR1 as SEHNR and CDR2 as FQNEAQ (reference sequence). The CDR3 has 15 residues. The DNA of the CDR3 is TGTGCCAGCAGCTTAGATGCAGGAGTGGGGAATGGCTACACCTTC. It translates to CASSLDAGVGNGYTF. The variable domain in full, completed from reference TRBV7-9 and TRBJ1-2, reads DTGVSQNPRHKITKRGQNVTFRCDPISEHNRLYWYRQTLGQGPEFLTYFQNEAQLEKSRLLSDRFSAERPKGSFSTLEIQRTEQGDSAMYLCASSLDAGVGNGYTFGSGTRLTVV.

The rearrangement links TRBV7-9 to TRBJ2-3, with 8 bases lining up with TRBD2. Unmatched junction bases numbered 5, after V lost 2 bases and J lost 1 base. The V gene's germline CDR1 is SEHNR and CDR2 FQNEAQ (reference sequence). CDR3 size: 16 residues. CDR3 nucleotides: TGTGCCAGCAGCTTAATAGTTAGCGGGGGCACAGATACGCAGTATTTT. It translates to CASSLIVSGGTDTQYF. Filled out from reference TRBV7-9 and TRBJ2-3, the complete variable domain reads DTGVSQNPRHKITKRGQNVTFRCDPISEHNRLYWYRQTLGQGPEFLTYFQNEAQLEKSRLLSDRFSAERPKGSFSTLEIQRTEQGDSAMYLCASSLIVSGGTDTQYFGPGTRLTVL.

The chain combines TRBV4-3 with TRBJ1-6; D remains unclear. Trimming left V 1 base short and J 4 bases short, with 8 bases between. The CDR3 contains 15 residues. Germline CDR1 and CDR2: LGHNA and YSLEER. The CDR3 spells CASSQVTGYNSPLHF. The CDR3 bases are TGCGCCAGCAGCCAAGTGACCGGTTATAATTCACCCCTCCACTTT.

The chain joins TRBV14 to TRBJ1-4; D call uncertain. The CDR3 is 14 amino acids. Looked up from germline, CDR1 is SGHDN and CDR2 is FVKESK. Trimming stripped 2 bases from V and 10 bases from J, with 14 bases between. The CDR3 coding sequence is TGTGCCAGCAGCCAAAGCGGGCCAATGGGAAAACTGTTTTTT. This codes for CASSQSGPMGKLFF. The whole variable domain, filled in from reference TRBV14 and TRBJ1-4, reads EAGVTQFPSHSVIEKGQTVTLRCDPISGHDNLYWYRRVMGKEIKFLLHFVKESKQDESGMPNNRFLAERTGGTYSTLKVQPAELEDSGVYFCASSQSGPMGKLFFGSGTQLSVL.

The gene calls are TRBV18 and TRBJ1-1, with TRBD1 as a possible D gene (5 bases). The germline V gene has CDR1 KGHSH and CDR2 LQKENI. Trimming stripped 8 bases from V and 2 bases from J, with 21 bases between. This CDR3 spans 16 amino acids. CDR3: CASHGWGGADNTEAFF. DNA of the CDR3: TGTGCCAGCCACGGATGGGGAGGGGCGGACAACACTGAAGCTTTCTTT.

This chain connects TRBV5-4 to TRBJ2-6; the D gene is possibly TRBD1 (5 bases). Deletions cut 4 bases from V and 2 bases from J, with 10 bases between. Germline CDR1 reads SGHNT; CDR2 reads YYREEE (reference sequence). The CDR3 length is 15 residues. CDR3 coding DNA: TGTGCCAGCAGCCTCCAAGGGGCTGGGGCCAACGTCCTGACTTTC. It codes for CASSLQGAGANVLTF.

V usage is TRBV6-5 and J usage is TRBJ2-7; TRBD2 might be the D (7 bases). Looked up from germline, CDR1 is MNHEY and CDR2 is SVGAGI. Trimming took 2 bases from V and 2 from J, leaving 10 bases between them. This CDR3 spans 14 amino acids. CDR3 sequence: CASSYRRGPYEQYF. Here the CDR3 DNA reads TGTGCCAGCAGTTACAGGCGGGGGCCCTACGAGCAGTACTTC.

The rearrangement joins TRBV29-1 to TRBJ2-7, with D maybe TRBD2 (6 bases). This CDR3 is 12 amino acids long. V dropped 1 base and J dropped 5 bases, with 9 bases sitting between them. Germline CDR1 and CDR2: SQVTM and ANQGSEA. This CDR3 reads CSVEGGADEQYF. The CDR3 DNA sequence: TGCAGCGTTGAAGGCGGGGCGGACGAGCAGTACTTC.

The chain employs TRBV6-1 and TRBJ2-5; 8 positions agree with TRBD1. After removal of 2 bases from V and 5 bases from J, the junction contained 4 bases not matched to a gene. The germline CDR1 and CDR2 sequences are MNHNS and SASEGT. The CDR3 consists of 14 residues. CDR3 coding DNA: TGTGCCAGCAGTGAAAACAGGGGGAGGGAGACCCAGTACTTC. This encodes CASSENRGRETQYF.

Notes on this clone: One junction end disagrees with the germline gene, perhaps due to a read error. The CDR3 spells CVSRYLKGGYTF. DNA for the CDR3: TGTGTCAGCAGGTATCTGAAGGGTGGCTACACCTTC. The V call is TRBV5-5, the J call TRBJ1-2; D is uncertain. CDR3 length equals 12 residues. Germline V gene data show CDR1 as SGHKS and CDR2 as YYEKEE (reference sequence).

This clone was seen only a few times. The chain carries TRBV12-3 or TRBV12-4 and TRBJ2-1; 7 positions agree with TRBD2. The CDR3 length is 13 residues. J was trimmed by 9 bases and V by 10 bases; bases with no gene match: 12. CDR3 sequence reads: CAIREALKSEQFF. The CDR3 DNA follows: TGTGCCATCCGGGAGGCGTTGAAATCTGAGCAGTTCTTC.

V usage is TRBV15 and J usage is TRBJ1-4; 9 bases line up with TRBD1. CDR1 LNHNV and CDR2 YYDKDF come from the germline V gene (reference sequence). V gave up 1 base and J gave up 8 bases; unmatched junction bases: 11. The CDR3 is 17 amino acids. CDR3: CATSRGGTGGLGEKLFF. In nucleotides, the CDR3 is TGTGCCACCAGCAGAGGGGGAACAGGGGGCTTGGGAGAAAAACTGTTTTTT. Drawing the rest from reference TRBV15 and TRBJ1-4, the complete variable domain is DAMVIQNPRYQVTQFGKPVTLSCSQTLNHNVMYWYQQKSSQAPKLLFHYYDKDFNNEADTPDNFQSRRPNTSFCFLDIRSPGLGDTAMYLCATSRGGTGGLGEKLFFGSGTQLSVL.

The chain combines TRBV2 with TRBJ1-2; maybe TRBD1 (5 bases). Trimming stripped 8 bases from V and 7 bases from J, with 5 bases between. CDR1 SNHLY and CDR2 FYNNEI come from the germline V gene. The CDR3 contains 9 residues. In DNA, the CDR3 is TGTGCCAGCGGGGGTGGCTACACCTTC. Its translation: CASGGGYTF.

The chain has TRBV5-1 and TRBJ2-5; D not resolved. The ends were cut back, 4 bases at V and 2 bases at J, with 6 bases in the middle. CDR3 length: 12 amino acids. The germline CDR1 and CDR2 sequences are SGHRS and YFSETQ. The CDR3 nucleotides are TGCGCCAGCAGCCAGGAACAAGAGACCCAGTACTTC. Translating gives CASSQEQETQYF.

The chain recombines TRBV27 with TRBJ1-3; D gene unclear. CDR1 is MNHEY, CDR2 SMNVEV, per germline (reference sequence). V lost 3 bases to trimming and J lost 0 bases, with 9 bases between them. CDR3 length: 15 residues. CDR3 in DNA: TGTGCCAGCAGTTTCGGCGGGCCCTCTGGAAACACCATATATTTT. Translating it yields CASSFGGPSGNTIYF.

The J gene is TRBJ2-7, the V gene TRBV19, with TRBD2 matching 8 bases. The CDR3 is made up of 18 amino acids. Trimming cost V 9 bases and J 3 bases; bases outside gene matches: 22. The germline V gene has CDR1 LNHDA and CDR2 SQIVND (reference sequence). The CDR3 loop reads CASPNFGPPGTRNYEQYF. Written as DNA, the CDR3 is TGTGCCAGCCCTAATTTTGGGCCCCCCGGGACTAGGAACTACGAGCAGTACTTC.

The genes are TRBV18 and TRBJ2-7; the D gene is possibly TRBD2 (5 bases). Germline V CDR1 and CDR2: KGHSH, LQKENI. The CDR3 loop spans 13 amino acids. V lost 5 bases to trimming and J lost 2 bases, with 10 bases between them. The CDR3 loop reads CASSADLPYEQYF. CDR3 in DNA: TGTGCCAGCTCAGCGGACTTACCCTACGAGCAGTACTTC.

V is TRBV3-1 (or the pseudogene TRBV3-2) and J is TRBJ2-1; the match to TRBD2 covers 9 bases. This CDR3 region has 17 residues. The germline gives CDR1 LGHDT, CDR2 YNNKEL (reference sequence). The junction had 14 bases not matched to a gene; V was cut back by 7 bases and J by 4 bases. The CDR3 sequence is CASNHNPRAGGYNEQFF. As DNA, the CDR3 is TGTGCCAGCAATCACAATCCCCGTGCGGGGGGGTACAATGAGCAGTTCTTC.

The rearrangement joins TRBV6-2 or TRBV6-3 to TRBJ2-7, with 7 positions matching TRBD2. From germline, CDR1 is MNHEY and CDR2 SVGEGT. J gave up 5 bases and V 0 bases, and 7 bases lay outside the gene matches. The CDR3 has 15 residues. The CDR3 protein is CASSYSAGTKNEQYF. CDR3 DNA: TGTGCCAGCAGTTACTCAGCGGGGACCAAAAACGAGCAGTACTTC.

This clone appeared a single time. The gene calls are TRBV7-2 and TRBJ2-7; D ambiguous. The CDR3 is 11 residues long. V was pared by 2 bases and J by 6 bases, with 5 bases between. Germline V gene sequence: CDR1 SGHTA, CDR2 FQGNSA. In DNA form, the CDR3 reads TGTGCCAGCAGCTTAAGGGCCGAGCAGTACTTC. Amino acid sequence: CASSLRAEQYF.

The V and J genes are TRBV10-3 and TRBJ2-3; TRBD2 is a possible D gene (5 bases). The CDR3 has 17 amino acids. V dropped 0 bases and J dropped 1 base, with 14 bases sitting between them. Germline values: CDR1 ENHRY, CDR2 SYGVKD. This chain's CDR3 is CAISESGGGSGTDTQYF. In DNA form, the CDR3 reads TGTGCCATCAGTGAGTCAGGTGGCGGGTCTGGCACAGATACGCAGTATTTT.

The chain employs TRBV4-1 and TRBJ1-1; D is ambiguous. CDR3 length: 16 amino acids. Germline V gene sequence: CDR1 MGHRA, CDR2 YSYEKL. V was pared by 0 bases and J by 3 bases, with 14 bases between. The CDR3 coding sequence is TGCGCCAGCAGCCAAGATGACACGGGGTTGGACACTGAAGCTTTCTTT. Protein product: CASSQDDTGLDTEAFF.